The 5 T cell receptor beta chains below were found in one sample sequenced in a study of cytotoxic CD8 clonotypes in ibrutinib-treated CLL. The table came from immunoSEQ multiplex PCR; TCRdb's copy has only in-frame clones and leaves some out. The sample lists about 84,000 clones, just over 85% occurring once. The source was PBMCs, collected before ibrutinib treatment. The source is a human donor with chronic lymphocytic leukemia.

This clone was counted only a few times. The chain carries TRBV10-1 and TRBJ2-1, with 9 bases that match TRBD2. With V trimmed by 3 bases and J by 7 bases, 13 bases remained unmatched. The germline gives CDR1 WNHNN, CDR2 SYGVQD (reference sequence). CDR3 length: 17 amino acids. CDR3 nucleotides: TGCGCCAGCAGTGACCGTGGTTTAGCGGGAGTATATAATGAGCAGTTCTTC. This gives the protein CASSDRGLAGVYNEQFF.

The table lists this clone with a few counts. The rearrangement joins TRBV2 to TRBJ2-7; D tentatively reads TRBD1 or TRBD2 (5 bases each). This CDR3 is built from 15 residues. With 7 bases removed from V and 3 bases from J, the gap between germline ends came to 19 bases. Germline V gives CDR1 SNHLY, CDR2 FYNNEI. The CDR3 region has the DNA TGTGCCAGCACCTCTCCCCAGGGACCTATCTACGAGCAGTACTTC. Translating it yields CASTSPQGPIYEQYF.

The chain joins TRBV21-1 to TRBJ2-1; the table gives TRBD2 as D, unverified against the DNA. TRBV21-1 is recorded as a pseudogene. CDR3 length equals 16 residues. CDR3 DNA: TGTGCCAGCAGCGCACCCTATTTGGGAGCTTACAATGAGCAGTTCTTC. This gives the protein CASSAPYLGAYNEQFF.

The chain employs TRBV9 and TRBJ2-7; 11 nucleotides match TRBD2. V lost 0 bases to trimming and J lost 1 base; unmatched junction nucleotides: 3. Germline loops: CDR1 SGDLS, CDR2 YYNGEE. This CDR3 region has 16 residues. In DNA, the CDR3 is TGTGCCAGCAGCGTAGAAGGACTAGCGGGTTCCTACGAGCAGTACTTC. Protein sequence: CASSVEGLAGSYEQYF.

The rearrangement links TRBV5-1 to TRBJ2-1; perhaps D is TRBD1 or TRBD2 (5 bases each). Germline CDR1 reads SGHRS; CDR2 reads YFSETQ. V lost 4 bases to trimming and J lost 8 bases, with 19 bases between them. CDR3 length equals 15 residues. CDR3 loop: CASSPISGALDEQFF. CDR3 nucleotides: TGCGCCAGCAGCCCGATTTCCGGGGCGTTGGATGAGCAGTTCTTC.